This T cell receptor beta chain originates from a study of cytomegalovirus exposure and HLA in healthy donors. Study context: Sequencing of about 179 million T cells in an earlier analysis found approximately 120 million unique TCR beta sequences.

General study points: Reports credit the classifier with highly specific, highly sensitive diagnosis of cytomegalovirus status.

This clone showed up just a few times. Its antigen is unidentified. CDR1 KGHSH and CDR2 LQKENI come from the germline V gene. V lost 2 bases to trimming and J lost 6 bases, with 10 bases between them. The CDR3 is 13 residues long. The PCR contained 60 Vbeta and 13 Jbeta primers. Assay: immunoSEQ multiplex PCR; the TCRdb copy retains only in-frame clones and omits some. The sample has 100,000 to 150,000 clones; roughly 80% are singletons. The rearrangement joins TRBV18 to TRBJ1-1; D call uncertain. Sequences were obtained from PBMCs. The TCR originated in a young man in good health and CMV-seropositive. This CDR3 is CASSPVRFPEAFF. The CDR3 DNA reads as TGTGCCAGCTCACCAGTGAGGTTTCCTGAAGCTTTCTTT.